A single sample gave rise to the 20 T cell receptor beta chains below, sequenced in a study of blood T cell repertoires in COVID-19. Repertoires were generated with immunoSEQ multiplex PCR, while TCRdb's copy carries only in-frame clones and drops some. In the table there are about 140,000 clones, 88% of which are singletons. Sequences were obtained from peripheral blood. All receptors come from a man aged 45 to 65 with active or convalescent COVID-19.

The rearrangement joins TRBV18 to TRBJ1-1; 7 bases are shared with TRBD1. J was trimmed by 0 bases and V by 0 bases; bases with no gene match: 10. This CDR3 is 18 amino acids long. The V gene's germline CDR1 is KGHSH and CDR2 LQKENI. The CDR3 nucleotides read TGTGCCAGCTCACCACCCTCGACAGGGCTGAATGTGAACACTGAAGCTTTCTTT. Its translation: CASSPPSTGLNVNTEAFF.

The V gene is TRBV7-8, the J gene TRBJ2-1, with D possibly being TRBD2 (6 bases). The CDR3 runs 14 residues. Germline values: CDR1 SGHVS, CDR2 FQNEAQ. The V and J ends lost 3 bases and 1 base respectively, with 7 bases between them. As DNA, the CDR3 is TGTGCCAGCAGCTTTAGCGGATCCTACAATGAGCAGTTCTTC. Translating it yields CASSFSGSYNEQFF.

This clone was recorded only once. The CDR3 reads CASSFRDSLGSPLHF. The CDR3 region has the DNA TGTGCCAGCAGCTTCCGGGACAGTCTTGGTTCACCCCTCCACTTT. This chain joins TRBV7-9 and TRBJ1-6; TRBD1 matches at 7 bases. J was trimmed by 9 bases and V by 3 bases; bases with no gene match: 8. Germline V gives CDR1 SEHNR, CDR2 FQNEAQ (reference sequence). This CDR3 has 15 amino acids.

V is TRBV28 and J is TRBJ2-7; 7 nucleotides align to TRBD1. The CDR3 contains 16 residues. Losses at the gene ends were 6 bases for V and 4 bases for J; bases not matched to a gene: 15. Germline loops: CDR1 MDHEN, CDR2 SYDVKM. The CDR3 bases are TGTGCCAGCAGGAATTCCCCCGGGACAGCGAGATACGAGCAGTACTTC. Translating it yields CASRNSPGTARYEQYF.

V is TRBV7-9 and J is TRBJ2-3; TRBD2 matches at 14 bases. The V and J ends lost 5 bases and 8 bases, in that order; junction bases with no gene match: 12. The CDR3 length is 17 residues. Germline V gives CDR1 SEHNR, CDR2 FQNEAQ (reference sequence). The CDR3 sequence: CASSPGTSGSPGRTQYF. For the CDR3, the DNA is TGTGCCAGCAGCCCAGGGACTAGCGGGAGCCCCGGCCGTACGCAGTATTTT.

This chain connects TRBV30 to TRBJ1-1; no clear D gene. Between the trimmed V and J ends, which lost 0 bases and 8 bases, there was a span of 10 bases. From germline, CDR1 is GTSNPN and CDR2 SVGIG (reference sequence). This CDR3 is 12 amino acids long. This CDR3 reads CAWSVVQAEAFF. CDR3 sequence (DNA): TGTGCCTGGAGTGTGGTCCAGGCGGAAGCTTTCTTT.

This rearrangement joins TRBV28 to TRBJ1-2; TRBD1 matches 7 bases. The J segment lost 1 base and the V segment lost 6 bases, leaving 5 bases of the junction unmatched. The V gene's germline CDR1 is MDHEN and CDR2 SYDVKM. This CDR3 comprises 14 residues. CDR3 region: CASSPTGVNYGYTF. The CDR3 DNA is TGTGCCAGCAGCCCAACAGGGGTTAACTATGGCTACACCTTC.

CDR3 nucleotides: TGTGCCAGCAGCTTGGGTCCCGGGACAGGTATGCAAGAAGCTTTCTTT. Translated, it gives CASSLGPGTGMQEAFF. The chain recombines TRBV5-5 with TRBJ1-1; 8 nucleotides align to TRBD1. J was trimmed by 8 bases and V by 0 bases; bases with no gene match: 12. CDR1 is SGHKS, CDR2 YYEKEE, per germline (reference sequence). This CDR3 is built from 16 residues.

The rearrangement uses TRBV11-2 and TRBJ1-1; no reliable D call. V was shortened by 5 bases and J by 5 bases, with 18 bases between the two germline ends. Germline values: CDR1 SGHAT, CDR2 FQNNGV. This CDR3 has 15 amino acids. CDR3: CASSAAPGRGTEAFF. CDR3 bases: TGTGCCAGCAGCGCAGCCCCGGGGAGAGGTACTGAAGCTTTCTTT.

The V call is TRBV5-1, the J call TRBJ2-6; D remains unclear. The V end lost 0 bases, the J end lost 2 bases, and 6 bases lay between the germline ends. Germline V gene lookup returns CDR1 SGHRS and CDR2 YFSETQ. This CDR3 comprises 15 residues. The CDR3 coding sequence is TGCGCCAGCAGCTTGGGGCAACCTGGGGCCAACGTCCTGACTTTC. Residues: CASSLGQPGANVLTF.

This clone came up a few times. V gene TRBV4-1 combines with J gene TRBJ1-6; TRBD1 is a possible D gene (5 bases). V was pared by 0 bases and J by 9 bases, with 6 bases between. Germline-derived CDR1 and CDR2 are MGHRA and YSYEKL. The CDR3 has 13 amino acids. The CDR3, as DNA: TGCGCCAGCAGCCAAGATAGGGGTTCACCCCTCCACTTT. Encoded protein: CASSQDRGSPLHF.

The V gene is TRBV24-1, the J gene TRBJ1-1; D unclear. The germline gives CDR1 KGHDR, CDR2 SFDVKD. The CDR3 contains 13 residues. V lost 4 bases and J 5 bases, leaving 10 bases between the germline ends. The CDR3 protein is CATSDPGSTEAFF. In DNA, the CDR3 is TGTGCCACCAGTGACCCGGGGTCTACTGAAGCTTTCTTT.

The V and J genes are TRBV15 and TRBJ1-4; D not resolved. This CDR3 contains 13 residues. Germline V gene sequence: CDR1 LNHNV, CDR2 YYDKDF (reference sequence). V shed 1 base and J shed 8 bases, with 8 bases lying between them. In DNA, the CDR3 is TGTGCCACCAGCAGAGGTCCTCGGGAAAAACTGTTTTTT. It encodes CATSRGPREKLFF.

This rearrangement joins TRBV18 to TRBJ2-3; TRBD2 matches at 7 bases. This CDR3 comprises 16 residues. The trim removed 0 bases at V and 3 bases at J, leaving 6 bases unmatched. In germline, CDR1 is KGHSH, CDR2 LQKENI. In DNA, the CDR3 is TGTGCCAGCTCACCACCGAGACTAGCAAGGACAGATACGCAGTATTTT. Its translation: CASSPPRLARTDTQYF.

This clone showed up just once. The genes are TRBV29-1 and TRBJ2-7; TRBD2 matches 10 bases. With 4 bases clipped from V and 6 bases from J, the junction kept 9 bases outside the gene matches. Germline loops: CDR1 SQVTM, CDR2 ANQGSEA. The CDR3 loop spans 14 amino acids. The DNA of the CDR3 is TGCAGCGTTGTTCCCGGGACTAGCGAAGCCGAGCAGTACTTC. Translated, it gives CSVVPGTSEAEQYF.

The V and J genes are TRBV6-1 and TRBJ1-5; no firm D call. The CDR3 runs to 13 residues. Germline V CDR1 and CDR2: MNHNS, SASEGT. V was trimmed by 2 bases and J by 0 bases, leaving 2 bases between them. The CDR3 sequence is CASSEYSNQPQHF. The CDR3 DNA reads TGTGCCAGCAGTGAATATAGCAATCAGCCCCAGCATTTT.

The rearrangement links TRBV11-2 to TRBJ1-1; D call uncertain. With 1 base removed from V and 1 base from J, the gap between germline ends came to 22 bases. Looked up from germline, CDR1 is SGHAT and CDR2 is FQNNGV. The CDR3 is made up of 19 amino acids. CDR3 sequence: CASSLAAPAHRRTNTEAFF. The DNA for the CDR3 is TGTGCCAGCAGCTTAGCGGCCCCGGCCCACCGGAGGACGAACACTGAAGCTTTCTTT.

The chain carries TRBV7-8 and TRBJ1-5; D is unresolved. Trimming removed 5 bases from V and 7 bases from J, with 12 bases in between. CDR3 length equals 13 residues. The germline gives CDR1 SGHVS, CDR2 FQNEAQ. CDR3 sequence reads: CASSPGPGQPQHF. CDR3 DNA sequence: TGTGCCAGCAGCCCCGGACCGGGACAGCCCCAGCATTTT.

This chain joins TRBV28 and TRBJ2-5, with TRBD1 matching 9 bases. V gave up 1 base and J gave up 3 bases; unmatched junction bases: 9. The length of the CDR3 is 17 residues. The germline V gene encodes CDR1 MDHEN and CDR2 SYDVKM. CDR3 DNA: TGTGCCAGCAGTTTATCCCTCGGGACAGGGAAGAAAGAGACCCAGTACTTC. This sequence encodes CASSLSLGTGKKETQYF.

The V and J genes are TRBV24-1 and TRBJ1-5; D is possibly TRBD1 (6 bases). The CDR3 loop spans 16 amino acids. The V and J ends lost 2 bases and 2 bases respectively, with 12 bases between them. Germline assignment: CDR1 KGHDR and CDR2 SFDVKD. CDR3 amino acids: CATSDSQGVGNQPQHF. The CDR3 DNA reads TGTGCCACCAGTGATTCACAGGGAGTGGGCAATCAGCCCCAGCATTTT.